The TCR beta chain described here comes from a study of T cell responses to AZD1222 COVID-19 vaccine. The table came from immunoSEQ multiplex PCR; TCRdb's copy has only in-frame clones and leaves some out. The sample lists some 90,000 clones, about 85% occurring once. The CDR3 runs to 14 residues. CDR1 is SGHTA, CDR2 FQGNSA, per germline. Trimming cost V 1 base and J 4 bases; bases outside gene matches: 3. The rearrangement joins TRBV7-2 to TRBJ1-2; TRBD1 matches 7 bases. The sample was peripheral blood, taken on day 0 of AZD1222 vaccination. This receptor was identified in an adult in good health. CDR3 region: CASSLGQGPYGYTF. CDR3 in DNA: TGTGCCAGCAGCTTAGGACAGGGACCCTATGGCTACACCTTC.